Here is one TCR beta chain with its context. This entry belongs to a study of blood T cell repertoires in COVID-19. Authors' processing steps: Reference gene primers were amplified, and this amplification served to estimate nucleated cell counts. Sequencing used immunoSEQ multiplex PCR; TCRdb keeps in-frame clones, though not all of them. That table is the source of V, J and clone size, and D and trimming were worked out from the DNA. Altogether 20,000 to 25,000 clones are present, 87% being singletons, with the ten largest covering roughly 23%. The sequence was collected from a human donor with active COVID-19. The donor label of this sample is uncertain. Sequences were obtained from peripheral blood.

CDR3 residues: CASRWGSGRPPFPTDTQYF. CDR3 in DNA: TGCGCCAGCAGGTGGGGTAGCGGGAGGCCGCCCTTCCCCACAGATACGCAGTATTTT. The chain carries TRBV23-1 and TRBJ2-3, with 10 bases aligning to TRBD2. TRBV23-1 is identified as an open reading frame with a role that is uncertain. V shed 6 bases, J shed 2 bases, and the junction held 17 bases outside the gene matches. This CDR3 spans 19 amino acids.